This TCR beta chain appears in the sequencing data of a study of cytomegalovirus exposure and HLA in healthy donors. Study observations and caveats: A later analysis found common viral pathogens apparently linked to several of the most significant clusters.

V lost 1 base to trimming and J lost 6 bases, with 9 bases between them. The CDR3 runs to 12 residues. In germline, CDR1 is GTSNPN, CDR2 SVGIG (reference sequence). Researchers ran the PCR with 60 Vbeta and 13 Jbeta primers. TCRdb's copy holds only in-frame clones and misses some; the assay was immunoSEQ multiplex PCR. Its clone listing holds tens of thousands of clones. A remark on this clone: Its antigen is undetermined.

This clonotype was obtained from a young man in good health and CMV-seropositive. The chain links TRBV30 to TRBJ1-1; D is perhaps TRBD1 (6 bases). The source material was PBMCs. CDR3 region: CAWSEGTSEAFF. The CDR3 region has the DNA TGTGCCTGGAGTGAAGGGACATCTGAAGCTTTCTTT.